Listed below are T cell receptor beta chains from one sample, sequenced in a study of metastatic and nonmetastatic thyroid tumors. TCRdb re-called clones via MiXCR from the PCR reads. The sample has approximately 84,000 clones, 15% seen once. The sequenced sample was blood. The receptors were gathered from a female donor with papillary thyroid cancer or a benign thyroid nodule (not recorded which). Some clones in this sample may be carry-over from other donors' samples. Both conserved end residues are part of each CDR3. Each record gives: J gene, V gene, D gene, clone size, CDR3 DNA, CDR3 protein. A D gene is named only where the DNA matches it firmly. Part of the rows lack a size; the others show once, few, many or a class for expanded clones.

>TRBJ1-4|TRBV7-9|-|many
TGTGCCAGCAGCCCGGAGGATGAAAAACTGTTTTTT
CASSPEDEKLFF
>TRBJ2-1|TRBV9|-|many
TGTGCCAGCAGCGACAAATTACTAGGAGCCCCCTACAATGAGCAGTTCTTC
CASSDKLLGAPYNEQFF
>TRBJ2-3|TRBV2|-|-
TGTGCCAGCAAGACAGGCGGGCTCACAGATAAGCAGTATTTT
CASKTGGLTDKQYF
>TRBJ2-7|TRBV5-1|-|many
TGCGCCAGCAGCTTGGAATCGGCTATTTATACCTACGAGCAGTACTTC
CASSLESAIYTYEQYF
>TRBJ1-1|TRBV7-2|-|many
TGTGCCAGCAGCCAGTGGGGGACCCTGAACACTGAAGCTTTCTTT
CASSQWGTLNTEAFF
>TRBJ2-3|TRBV2|-|many
TGTGCCAGCAGTGAACTCTCTAGCACAGATACGCAGTATTTT
CASSELSSTDTQYF
>TRBJ2-5|TRBV7-2|-|many
TGTGCCAGCAGCCCTGGAGCGGGTCAAGAGACCCAGTACTTC
CASSPGAGQETQYF
>TRBJ2-7|TRBV11-2|-|many
TGTGCCAGCAGCTTAGTTTCGTACAGGGTGTTCCACGAGCAGTACTTC
CASSLVSYRVFHEQYF
>TRBJ1-2|TRBV27|-|-
TGTGCCATCAAGGTGGCTACTTATGGCTACACCTTC
CAIKVATYGYTF
>TRBJ2-2|TRBV28|-|many
TGTGCCAGCAGTTCAAAGGGACACCTTGATTGGAACACCGGGGAGCTGTTTTTT
CASSSKGHLDWNTGELFF
>TRBJ2-3|TRBV5-1|TRBD2|few
TGCGCCAGCACTAGCGGGGAATACACAGATACGCAGTATTTT
CASTSGEYTDTQYF
>TRBJ2-2|TRBV7-8|TRBD2|many
TGTGCCAGCAGCCCCCTGGGACTACTGGTAGGGGAGCTGTTTTTT
CASSPLGLLVGELFF
>TRBJ2-2|TRBV6-1|TRBD2|many
TGTGCCAGCATTTGGGGGGGACGCCCCACCGGGGAGCTGTTTTTT
CASIWGGRPTGELFF
>TRBJ1-3|TRBV5-1|TRBD1|many
TGCGCCAGCAGCCTCCGGGACAGGGGGAGGACCGACACCATATATTTT
CASSLRDRGRTDTIYF
>TRBJ1-1|TRBV27|-|many
TGTGCCAGCAGTTTAGAGATGAACACTGAAGCTTTCTTT
CASSLEMNTEAFF